The source of this T cell receptor (beta chain) is a study of sequential checkpoint blockade in melanoma. Assay: immunoSEQ multiplex PCR; the TCRdb copy retains only in-frame clones and omits some. This sample has more than 30,000 clones, with 75% to 90% found just once. The treatment: randomized to nivolumab then ipilimumab (arm A) or the reverse (arm B). No patient had prior DNA-damaging chemotherapy. PBMC sorting kept live CD3+CD8+ cells without CD19 or CD56. The sequencing here drew on CD8+ T cells sorted from blood (inferred from file names), taken from a patient given nivolumab and ipilimumab in sequence. The origin of this receptor is a human donor with melanoma.

The CDR3 nucleotides read TGTGCCAGTAGTTTCGACAGCGGGGTTCAGCCCCAGCATTTT. This translates into CASSFDSGVQPQHF. V gene TRBV19 combines with J gene TRBJ1-5, with TRBD1 as a possible D gene (5 bases). This CDR3 is built from 14 residues. Germline CDR1 reads LNHDA; CDR2 reads SQIVND (reference sequence). The V end was cut by 5 bases, the J end by 6 bases, with 14 bases between.